What follows is one T cell receptor (beta chain) and its context. Its antigen is undetermined. This sample stems from a study of cytomegalovirus exposure and HLA in healthy donors. Notes on the study in general: Highly shared sequence variants in one cluster were likely a sequencing artifact. CMV serostatus was the sole immune exposure data available. Reports showed the classifier diagnosing cytomegalovirus status with high specificity and sensitivity.

PCR primers comprised 60 Vbeta and 13 Jbeta primers. Repertoires were generated with immunoSEQ multiplex PCR, while TCRdb's copy carries only in-frame clones and drops some. Found here are 65,000 to 70,000 clones, roughly nine tenths of them singletons; the top ten hold 9.5% to 13%. The V end lost 1 base, the J end lost 9 bases, and 14 bases lay between the germline ends. CDR1 is MGHRA and CDR2 is YSYEKL in the germline V gene. The CDR3 runs 14 residues. The donors were healthy bone marrow donors. The chain combines TRBV4-1 with TRBJ2-3, with D hard to call. This receptor was identified in a young woman in good health and CMV-seropositive. Input material: PBMCs. The CDR3 loop is CASSQASDGSTQYF. CDR3 in DNA: TGCGCCAGCAGCCAAGCCTCAGACGGGTCGACGCAGTATTTT.